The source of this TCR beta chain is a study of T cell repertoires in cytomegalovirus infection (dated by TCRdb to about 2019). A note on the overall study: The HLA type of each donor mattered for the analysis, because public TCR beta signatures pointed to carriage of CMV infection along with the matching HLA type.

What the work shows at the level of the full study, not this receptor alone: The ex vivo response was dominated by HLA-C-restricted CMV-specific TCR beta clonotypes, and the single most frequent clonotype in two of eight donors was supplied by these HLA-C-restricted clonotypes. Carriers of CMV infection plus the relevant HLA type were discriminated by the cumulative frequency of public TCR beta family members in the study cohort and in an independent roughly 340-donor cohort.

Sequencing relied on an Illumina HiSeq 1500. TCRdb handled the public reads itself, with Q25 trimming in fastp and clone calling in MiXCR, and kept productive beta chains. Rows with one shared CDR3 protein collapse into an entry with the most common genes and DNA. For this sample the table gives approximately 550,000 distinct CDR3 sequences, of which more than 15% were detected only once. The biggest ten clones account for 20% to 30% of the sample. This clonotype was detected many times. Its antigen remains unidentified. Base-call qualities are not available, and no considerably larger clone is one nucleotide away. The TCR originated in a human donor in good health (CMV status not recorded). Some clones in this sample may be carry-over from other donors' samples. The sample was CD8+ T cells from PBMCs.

The DNA sequence is TGTGCCAGCAGTAGCCTCGGGGGGGGGAAGGACGAGCAGTACTTC. This codes for CASSSLGGGKDEQYF. The sequence links TRBV7-2 to TRBJ2-7, with 8 bases matching TRBD2. CDR1 and CDR2 were assigned from the germline V gene as SGHTA and FQGNSA. The CDR3, from cysteine to phenylalanine, totals 15 residues. The CDR3 DNA has 45 bases and is translated from base 1. For this chain, trimming is 6 bases at the V end and 5 bases at the J end, and the number of junction bases without a gene match is 12.